The rows below give T cell receptor beta chains drawn from one sample of a study of blood T cell repertoires in COVID-19. Clones were read by immunoSEQ multiplex PCR, and TCRdb kept only the in-frame ones, dropping some. This sample has roughly 180,000 clones, with about 81% found just once. The specimen was peripheral blood. The origin of the receptors is a woman of 80 years or more with COVID-19, enrolled during active disease. The CDR3 runs from the conserved cysteine through the conserved F or W. The order of the fields is D gene, V gene, clone size, J gene, CDR3 protein, CDR3 DNA. A D gene is named only where the DNA matches it firmly. A row's size may be missing; if present it is once, few, many or a size class.

TRBD1	TRBV7-2	once	TRBJ2-1	CASSLLSDRASYNEQFF	TGTGCCAGCAGCCTCCTTTCGGACAGGGCTTCCTACAATGAGCAGTTCTTC
TRBD2	TRBV7-7	-	TRBJ2-5	CASSLLLAGRETQYF	TGTGCTAGCAGCTTACTACTAGCGGGACGGGAGACCCAGTACTTC
TRBD2	TRBV5-5	-	TRBJ2-7	CASSLGLAGEPYEQYF	TGTGCCAGCAGCTTGGGACTAGCGGGAGAACCCTACGAGCAGTACTTC
-	TRBV7-3	-	TRBJ2-5	CASSLQGRETQYF	TGTGCCAGCAGCCTACAGGGACGGGAGACCCAGTACTTC
-	TRBV6-1	-	TRBJ2-3	CASSERERETDTQYF	TGTGCCAGCAGTGAGAGGGAGAGAGAGACAGATACGCAGTATTTT
-	TRBV7-2	-	TRBJ2-5	CASSLGAQETQYF	TGTGCCAGCAGCTTAGGGGCCCAAGAGACCCAGTACTTC
-	TRBV11-2	-	TRBJ2-7	CASSQFGYEQYF	TGTGCCAGCAGCCAATTCGGCTACGAGCAGTACTTC
TRBD2	TRBV30	-	TRBJ2-1	CAWSAAGGSYNEQFF	TGTGCCTGGAGTGCAGCGGGGGGCTCCTACAATGAGCAGTTCTTC
-	TRBV7-6	-	TRBJ2-7	CASSLGEDPSYEQYF	TGTGCCAGCAGCTTAGGGGAGGACCCATCCTACGAGCAGTACTTC
-	TRBV2	-	TRBJ1-2	CASSEVGEGGYTF	TGTGCCAGCAGTGAAGTGGGGGAGGGTGGCTACACCTTC
TRBD1	TRBV7-9	-	TRBJ2-1	CASSASDRGWYNEQFF	TGTGCCAGCAGCGCTTCGGACAGGGGTTGGTACAATGAGCAGTTCTTC
-	TRBV2	-	TRBJ2-3	CASSRDNPDTQYF	TGTGCCAGCAGTCGGGACAATCCAGATACGCAGTATTTT
-	TRBV5-1	few	TRBJ2-2	CASSLVVGMNTGELFF	TGCGCCAGCAGCTTGGTTGTCGGGATGAACACCGGGGAGCTGTTTTTT
TRBD1	TRBV15	-	TRBJ1-5	CATSGDRNQPQHF	TGTGCCACCAGCGGGGACAGAAATCAGCCCCAGCATTTT
-	TRBV19	-	TRBJ1-1	CASSIGRQGPNTEAFF	TGTGCCAGTAGTATAGGGCGCCAGGGCCCGAACACTGAAGCTTTCTTT
TRBD1	TRBV5-1	-	TRBJ2-2	CASSSQPGQGLFGELFF	TGCGCCAGCAGCTCGCAACCGGGACAGGGTCTGTTCGGGGAGCTGTTTTTT
-	TRBV28	-	TRBJ1-1	CASSLVRVTEAFF	TGTGCCAGCAGTTTAGTCAGGGTTACTGAAGCTTTCTTT
-	TRBV6-5	-	TRBJ2-1	CASGRSSYNEQFF	TGTGCCAGCGGGAGGAGCTCCTACAATGAGCAGTTCTTC
-	TRBV2	-	TRBJ2-3	CASSMSGKEDTQYF	TGTGCCAGCAGTATGAGCGGAAAAGAAGATACGCAGTATTTT
TRBD1	TRBV19	-	TRBJ1-5	CASTDRGSGQPQHF	TGTGCCAGTACGGACAGGGGCTCGGGTCAGCCCCAGCATTTT
-	TRBV4-1	-	TRBJ2-7	CASSPGTGRYEQYF	TGCGCCAGCAGCCCCGGTACCGGTCGCTACGAGCAGTACTTC
-	TRBV19	-	TRBJ1-4	CASRGPGYEDEKLFF	TGTGCCAGTAGAGGTCCAGGGTACGAGGATGAAAAACTGTTTTTT
-	TRBV6-2/TRBV6-3	-	TRBJ1-5	CASSLSFGSKNQPQHF	TGTGCCAGCAGTTTATCGTTTGGGAGCAAAAATCAGCCCCAGCATTTT
-	TRBV19	-	TRBJ1-5	CASSGQVHSNQPQHF	TGTGCCAGTAGTGGGCAGGTCCATAGCAATCAGCCCCAGCATTTT
-	TRBV5-6	-	TRBJ2-5	CASSLSRVETQYF	TGTGCCAGCAGCTTAAGCAGGGTAGAGACCCAGTACTTC
-	TRBV4-1	-	TRBJ2-1	CASSRDMDSYNEQFF	TGCGCCAGCAGCCGGGATATGGACTCTTACAATGAGCAGTTCTTC
-	TRBV5-1	-	TRBJ1-3	CASSLVPGISSGNTIYF	TGCGCCAGCAGCTTGGTTCCGGGAATTAGCTCTGGAAACACCATATATTTT
TRBD1	TRBV19	-	TRBJ1-5	CASSTGTGAAGNQPQHF	TGTGCCAGTAGCACCGGGACAGGGGCTGCCGGGAATCAGCCCCAGCATTTT
-	TRBV11-1	-	TRBJ1-1	CASSTDRVNTEAFF	TGTGCCAGCAGCACAGACCGTGTGAACACTGAAGCTTTCTTT
TRBD1	TRBV27	-	TRBJ1-1	CASSSGQGALNTEAFF	TGTGCCAGCAGTTCAGGTCAGGGGGCGTTGAACACTGAAGCTTTCTTT
TRBD1	TRBV25-1	-	TRBJ2-7	CASQDRQGSTHEQYF	TGTGCCAGCCAAGATCGACAGGGCTCAACTCACGAGCAGTACTTC
-	TRBV19	-	TRBJ2-5	CASSSPSRAGETQYF	TGTGCCAGTAGTAGCCCATCTAGGGCGGGCGAGACCCAGTACTTC
-	TRBV20-1	-	TRBJ1-3	CSAVQGNTIYF	TGCAGTGCGGTACAGGGAAACACCATATATTTT
TRBD2	TRBV10-3	-	TRBJ2-2	CAISEPKSGTSGPINTGELFF	TGTGCCATCAGTGAGCCGAAATCCGGGACTAGCGGACCGATTAACACCGGGGAGCTGTTTTTT
-	TRBV2	-	TRBJ1-2	CASTISGTVNYGYTF	TGTGCCAGCACCATAAGCGGAACCGTCAACTATGGCTACACCTTC
TRBD2	TRBV10-3	-	TRBJ2-2	CAAWAGVTGELFF	TGTGCCGCTTGGGCGGGGGTCACCGGGGAGCTGTTTTTT
-	TRBV10-3	-	TRBJ1-5	CAISAGLGQPQHF	TGTGCCATCAGCGCGGGCCTGGGACAGCCCCAGCATTTT
-	TRBV7-2	-	TRBJ2-1	CASSLARGYEQFF	TGTGCCAGCAGCTTAGCCCGGGGGTATGAGCAGTTCTTC
TRBD1	TRBV4-2	-	TRBJ2-1	CASSKHRDRGYNEQFF	TGTGCCAGCAGCAAACACCGGGACAGGGGGTACAATGAGCAGTTCTTC
-	TRBV28	few	TRBJ2-2	CASRLRAGELFF	TGTGCCAGCAGGTTGCGTGCCGGGGAGCTGTTTTTT
TRBD2	TRBV19	-	TRBJ2-1	CASRRDSGRYFEQFF	TGTGCCAGTAGGAGAGACAGCGGGAGATACTTTGAGCAGTTCTTC
-	TRBV6-5	-	TRBJ1-3	CASSSTFSGNTIYF	TGTGCCAGCAGTTCAACTTTCTCTGGAAACACCATATATTTT
-	TRBV6-2/TRBV6-3	-	TRBJ2-1	CASSYSVGERFF	TGTGCCAGCAGTTACTCGGTCGGGGAGAGGTTCTTC
-	TRBV7-9	-	TRBJ2-5	CASSLRGGVETQYF	TGTGCCAGCAGCTTACGGGGCGGGGTAGAGACCCAGTACTTC
-	TRBV7-9	-	TRBJ2-3	CASSPPGGPSTDTQYF	TGTGCCAGCAGCCCCCCAGGAGGGCCTAGCACAGATACGCAGTATTTT
-	TRBV29-1	-	TRBJ2-2	CSVARGITGELFF	TGCAGCGTTGCCAGGGGAATCACCGGGGAGCTGTTTTTT
TRBD1	TRBV5-1	-	TRBJ2-3	CASSLDRQGVEQYF	TGCGCCAGCAGCTTGGATAGACAGGGGGTTGAGCAGTATTTT
TRBD2	TRBV5-4	-	TRBJ2-1	CASSSLTSGSYYNEQFF	TGTGCCAGCAGCTCGCTGACTAGCGGAAGTTACTACAATGAGCAGTTCTTC
TRBD1	TRBV19	-	TRBJ2-1	CASSSQDRGLWDEQFF	TGTGCCAGTAGTTCCCAGGACAGGGGGCTGTGGGATGAGCAGTTCTTC
-	TRBV5-1	-	TRBJ2-5	CASSLAGETQYF	TGCGCCAGCAGCTTGGCCGGGGAGACCCAGTACTTC
-	TRBV2	-	TRBJ1-5	CASSADRGSNQPQHF	TGTGCCAGCAGTGCGGACAGAGGAAGCAATCAGCCCCAGCATTTT